Following are 8 T cell receptor beta chains from one sample sequenced in a study of low-dose radiotherapy and immunotherapy resistance in tumors. Documented time point: after trial treatment. Treatment of the sample: LDRT plus nivolumab, ipilimumab, low-dose cyclophosphamide and aspirin (RACIN trial). cDNA synthesis used a TRAV/TRBV-specific primer set for both chains. A constant-region primer paired with the V-primer adapter amplified TCRs over about 19 PCR cycles. From the reads, TCRdb called clonotypes with MiXCR, one entry per CDR3 protein. The table lists 35,000 to 45,000 distinct CDR3 sequences, less than 30% of them singletons. The sample consisted of PBMCs, taken after low-dose radiotherapy plus immunotherapy. The receptors were gathered from a male donor with prostate cancer.

This clonotype was counted at least ten times. This chain links TRBV5-1 with TRBJ2-5; 7 positions agree with TRBD1. Unmatched junction bases numbered 4, after V lost 3 bases and J lost 5 bases. The CDR3 contains 13 residues. CDR1 is SGHRS and CDR2 is YFSETQ in the germline V gene. The CDR3 here is CASSSTGPETQYF. Here the CDR3 DNA reads TGCGCCAGCAGCTCGACAGGGCCGGAGACCCAGTACTTC.

The chain carries TRBV6-1 and TRBJ2-7; the D call may be TRBD1 or TRBD2 (5 bases each). The ends were cut back, 10 bases at V and 2 bases at J, with 24 bases in the middle. The CDR3 loop spans 16 amino acids. Germline V gene sequence: CDR1 MNHNS, CDR2 SASEGT. CDR3 sequence: CAISRGAAGNTYEQYF. DNA for the CDR3: TGTGCCATCTCGAGGGGCGCGGCGGGCAATACCTACGAGCAGTACTTC.

This clonotype was detected ten times or more. The chain joins TRBV14 to TRBJ2-7; a weak D match, TRBD1 (5 bases). V was pared by 4 bases and J by 6 bases, with 13 bases between. The CDR3 has 13 residues. Per germline, CDR1 SGHDN and CDR2 FVKESK. The CDR3: CASSRRTTGEQYF. CDR3 nucleotides: TGTGCCAGCAGCCGGCGGACAACGGGCGAGCAGTACTTC.

This clonotype was seen at least ten times. This chain links TRBV7-8 with TRBJ2-2; 7 nucleotides align to TRBD1. The CDR3 loop spans 17 amino acids. The germline V gene encodes CDR1 SGHVS and CDR2 FQNEAQ. The V gene end was trimmed by 7 bases and the J gene end by 0 bases; junction bases not matched to a gene: 11. CDR3 nucleotide sequence: TGTGCCAGCACCAGAGGGGGCCGAAGGGCGAACACCGGGGAGCTGTTTTTT. This gives the protein CASTRGGRRANTGELFF.

By share, this clonotype ranks as medium-sized. The chain has TRBV5-4 and TRBJ2-4; 8 nucleotides agree with TRBD1. In germline, CDR1 is SGHNT, CDR2 YYREEE (reference sequence). The CDR3 has 16 amino acids. Germline trimming cut 4 bases from V and 0 bases from J; bases unmatched to any gene: 6. The CDR3 DNA follows: TGTGCCAGCAGCATCGGACAGGGCCAAGCCAAAAACATTCAGTACTTC. This sequence encodes CASSIGQGQAKNIQYF.

Many counts were recorded for this clonotype. This chain links TRBV6-5 with TRBJ2-5; D is ambiguous. Germline V lookup: CDR1 MNHEY, CDR2 SVGAGI. This CDR3 is 15 amino acids long. Trimming pared 2 bases from V and 4 bases from J, leaving 14 bases between. CDR3 region: CASSYRASRGETQYF. The CDR3, as DNA: TGTGCCAGCAGTTACAGGGCCTCACGAGGAGAGACCCAGTACTTC.

The V call is TRBV5-1, the J call TRBJ2-2; 8 bases agree with TRBD1. The CDR3 sequence is 15 residues long. From germline, CDR1 is SGHRS and CDR2 YFSETQ. The trim removed 2 bases at V and 1 base at J, leaving 1 base unmatched. As DNA, the CDR3 is TGCGCCAGCAGCTTCGACAGGGGGAACACCGGGGAGCTGTTTTTT. It is translated as CASSFDRGNTGELFF.

This clonotype was recorded at least ten times. The chain carries TRBV24-1 and TRBJ2-1, with D perhaps TRBD1 (8 bases). The V end was cut by 3 bases, the J end by 6 bases, with 20 bases between. From germline, CDR1 is KGHDR and CDR2 SFDVKD. This CDR3 is built from 17 residues. The CDR3 bases are TGTGCCACCAGTGATACGAGGGGGGGACAGGCGGCCAATGAGCAGTTCTTC. Protein sequence: CATSDTRGGQAANEQFF.